This paragraph covers one TCR beta chain sequence. The antigen it recognizes is unknown. Per-base qualities were not stored, and no clone one base away is much larger. Other DNA sequences in the sample encode the same CDR3. This record belongs to a study of blood T cell repertoires in COVID-19 (TCRdb year 2020). Concerning the study at large: Samples from collaborators originated in the United States, Italy and Spain and spanned both the acute and convalescent phases of COVID-19. A de-identified subject ID, COVID-19 status, age in years and sex were almost always included in the sample metadata. The prospective study material was composed of cDNA or gDNA derived from T cells, B-cell-depleted T cells, or PBMCs. Where available, HLA class I and class II types were taken from metadata supplied by the sample provider and were not determined by assay-based typing. The dataset comprised deeply sampled blood TCRbeta repertoires from subjects exposed to, actively infected with, or recovered from COVID-19. The samples were drawn from two sources: the first 160 participants of the ongoing ImmuneRACE study, and 1,000 to 1,500 subjects contributed by 6 global collaborators. The repertoires were made available in a free public database intended to serve as a resource for research on the immune response to SARS-CoV-2.

TCRbeta CDR3 regions were amplified from genomic DNA by means of the immunoSEQ Assay, a bias-controlled multiplex PCR. Per the original workflow: Nucleated cell counts per sample were estimated from amplification of reference gene primers within the assay. To quantify the absolute abundance of each unique TCRbeta CDR3 rearrangement, sequence reads were collapsed and filtered. Productive Simpson clonality was computed per sample as the square root of Simpson's diversity index over productive rearrangements. This is the immuneACCESS table as TCRdb keeps it, with only in-frame sequences that have V and J called. A part of the clones is gone; compared with another copy, unresolved V genes explain less than half, and the rest is unexplained. V, J and clone size were drawn from that table, and D and trimming were deduced from the DNA. The sample table lists around 55,000 clones, about 87% of them with a count of one. 1.4% of the sample is in the top ten clones.

Overall results and qualifications from the work: The amount of clinical and demographic metadata varied by source and participant and was provided uncurated.

Collaborating institutions collected whole blood in K2EDTA tubes following their own protocols. Collaborator samples were shipped for TCRbeta analysis as frozen whole blood, isolated PBMCs, or DNA extracted from either sample type. Sequencing was done on a sample of peripheral blood. The receptor's source is a man between 60 and 75 years old with acute or convalescent COVID-19.

The CDR3 here reads CASSVRGYGYTF. The nucleotides read TGTGCCAGCAGCGTCCGAGGGTATGGCTACACCTTC. Here the chain combines TRBV9 and TRBJ1-2; the D gene is unclear. CDR1 and CDR2, looked up from the germline V gene, are SGDLS and YYNGEE. The V end loses 2 bases and the J end loses 5 bases, and a stretch of 7 bases separates them. The CDR3, cysteine through phenylalanine, is 12 amino acids long. Here the CDR3 DNA is all that survives: 36 bases in frame from base 1.